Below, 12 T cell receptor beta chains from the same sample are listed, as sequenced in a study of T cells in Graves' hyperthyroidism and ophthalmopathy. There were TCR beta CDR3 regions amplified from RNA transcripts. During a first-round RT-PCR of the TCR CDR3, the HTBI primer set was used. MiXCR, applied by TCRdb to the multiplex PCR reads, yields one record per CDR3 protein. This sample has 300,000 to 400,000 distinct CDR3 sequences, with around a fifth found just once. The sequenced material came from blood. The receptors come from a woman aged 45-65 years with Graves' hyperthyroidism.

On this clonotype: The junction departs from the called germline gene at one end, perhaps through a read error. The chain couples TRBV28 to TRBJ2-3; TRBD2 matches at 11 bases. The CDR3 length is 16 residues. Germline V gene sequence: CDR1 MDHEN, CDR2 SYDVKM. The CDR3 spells CACSPLAGGPTDTQYF. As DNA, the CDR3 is TGTGCCTGCAGTCCCTTAGCGGGGGGGCCAACAGATACGCAGTATTTT.

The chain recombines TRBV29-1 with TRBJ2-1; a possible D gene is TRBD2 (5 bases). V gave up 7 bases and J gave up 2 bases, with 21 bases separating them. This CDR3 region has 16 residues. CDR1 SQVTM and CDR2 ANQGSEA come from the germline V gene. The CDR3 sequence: CSATRPRTPTYNEQFF. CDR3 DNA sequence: TGCAGCGCCACCCGACCCAGGACTCCTACCTACAATGAGCAGTTCTTC.

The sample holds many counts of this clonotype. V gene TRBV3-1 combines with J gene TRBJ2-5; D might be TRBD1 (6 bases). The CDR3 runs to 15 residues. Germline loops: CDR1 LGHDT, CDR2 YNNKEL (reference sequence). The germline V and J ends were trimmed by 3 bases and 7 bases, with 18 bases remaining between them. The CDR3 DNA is TGTGCCAGCAGCCAGACGTCCCGGGACATAGGGACCCAGTACTTC. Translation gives CASSQTSRDIGTQYF.

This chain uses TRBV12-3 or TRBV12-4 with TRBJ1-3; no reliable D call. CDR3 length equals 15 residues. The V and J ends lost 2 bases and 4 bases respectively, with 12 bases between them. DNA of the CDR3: TGTGCCAGCAGTTTAAGTAGAGGGAGCGGAAACACCATATATTTT. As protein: CASSLSRGSGNTIYF.

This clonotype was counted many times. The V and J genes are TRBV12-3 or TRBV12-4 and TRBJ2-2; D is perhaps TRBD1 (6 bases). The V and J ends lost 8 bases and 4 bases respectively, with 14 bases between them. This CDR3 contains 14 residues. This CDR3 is CASGNRVGTGELFF. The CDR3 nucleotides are TGTGCCAGCGGCAACAGGGTTGGCACCGGGGAGCTGTTTTTT.

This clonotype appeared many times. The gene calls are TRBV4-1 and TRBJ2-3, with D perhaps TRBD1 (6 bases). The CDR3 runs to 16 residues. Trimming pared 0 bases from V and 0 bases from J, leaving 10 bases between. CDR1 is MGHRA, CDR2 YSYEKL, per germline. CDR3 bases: TGCGCCAGCAGCCAAGAAGGGGGACGTAGCACAGATACGCAGTATTTT. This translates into CASSQEGGRSTDTQYF.

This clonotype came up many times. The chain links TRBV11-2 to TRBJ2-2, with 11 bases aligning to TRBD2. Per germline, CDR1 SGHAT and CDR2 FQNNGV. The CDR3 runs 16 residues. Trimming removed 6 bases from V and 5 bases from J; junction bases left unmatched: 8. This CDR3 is CASREAVAGGTGELFF. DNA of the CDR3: TGTGCCAGCAGAGAAGCGGTAGCGGGAGGGACCGGGGAGCTGTTTTTT.

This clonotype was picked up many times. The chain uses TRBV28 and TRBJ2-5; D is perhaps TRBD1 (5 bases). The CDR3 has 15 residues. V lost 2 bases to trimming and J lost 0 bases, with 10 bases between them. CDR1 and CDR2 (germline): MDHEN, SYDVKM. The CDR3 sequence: CASSLRTSYQETQYF. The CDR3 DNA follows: TGTGCCAGCAGTTTAAGGACAAGCTACCAAGAGACCCAGTACTTC. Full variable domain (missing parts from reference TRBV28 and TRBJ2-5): DVKVTQSSRYLVKRTGEKVFLECVQDMDHENMFWYRQDPGLGLRLIYFSYDVKMKEKGDIPEGYSVSREKKERFSLILESASTNQTSMYLCASSLRTSYQETQYFGPGTRLLVL.

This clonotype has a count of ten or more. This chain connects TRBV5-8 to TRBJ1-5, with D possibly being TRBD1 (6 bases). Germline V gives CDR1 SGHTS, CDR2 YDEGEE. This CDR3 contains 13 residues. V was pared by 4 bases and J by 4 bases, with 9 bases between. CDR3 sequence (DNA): TGTGCCAGCAGCCAAGACAGGAATCAGCCCCAGCATTTT. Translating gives CASSQDRNQPQHF.

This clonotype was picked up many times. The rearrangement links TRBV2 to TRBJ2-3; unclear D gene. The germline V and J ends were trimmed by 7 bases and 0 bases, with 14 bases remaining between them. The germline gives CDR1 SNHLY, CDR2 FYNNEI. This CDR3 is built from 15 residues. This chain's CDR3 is CASMYPRTSTDTQYF. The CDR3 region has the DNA TGTGCCAGCATGTATCCCCGTACAAGCACAGATACGCAGTATTTT.

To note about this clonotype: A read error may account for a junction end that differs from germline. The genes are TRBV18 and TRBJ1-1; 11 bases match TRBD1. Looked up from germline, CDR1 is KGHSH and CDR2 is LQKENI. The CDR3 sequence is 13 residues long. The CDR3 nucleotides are TGTGCCAGCTCACCCCGGACAGGGGGCTACGCTCTCTTT. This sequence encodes CASSPRTGGYALF.

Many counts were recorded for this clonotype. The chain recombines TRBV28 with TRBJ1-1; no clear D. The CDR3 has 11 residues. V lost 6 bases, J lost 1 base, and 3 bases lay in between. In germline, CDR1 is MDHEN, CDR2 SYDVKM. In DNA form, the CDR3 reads TGTGCCAGCAGAGGGAACACTGAAGCTTTCTTT. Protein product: CASRGNTEAFF.